The clone carrying this T cell receptor (beta chain) was counted ten times or more. The antigen is not known. V was pared by 7 bases and J by 4 bases, with 10 bases between. Germline V gene data show CDR1 as SGHAT and CDR2 as FQNNGV. This CDR3 comprises 12 residues. This entry belongs to a study of CD8 T cells in ankylosing spondylitis. Generation of TCR beta libraries employed quantitative 5'-RACE incorporating molecular barcodes. TCRdb reprocessed the 5' RACE reads with MiXCR, giving one entry per CDR3 protein. The sample lists 150,000 to 200,000 distinct CDR3 sequences; approximately 16% were seen once. Findings and caveats of the study: Clones that were linked to disease were CD8+ and were relatively rare in peripheral blood. A motif of under 10 highly homologous TCR beta variants was seen as apparently characteristic of ankylosing spondylitis blood. Reported data indicate significant enrichment of disease-linked clones within matched ankylosing spondylitis synovial fluid.

The clonotype was recovered from a male donor with ankylosing spondylitis or in good health (not recorded which). Sequencing input: blood, either unsorted or a sorted T cell fraction (not recorded which). J is TRBJ2-5 and V is TRBV11-2; tentative D call: TRBD1 (5 bases). The CDR3 coding sequence is TGTGCCAGCACCCTGCAGGGAGAGACCCAGTACTTC. It is translated as CASTLQGETQYF.